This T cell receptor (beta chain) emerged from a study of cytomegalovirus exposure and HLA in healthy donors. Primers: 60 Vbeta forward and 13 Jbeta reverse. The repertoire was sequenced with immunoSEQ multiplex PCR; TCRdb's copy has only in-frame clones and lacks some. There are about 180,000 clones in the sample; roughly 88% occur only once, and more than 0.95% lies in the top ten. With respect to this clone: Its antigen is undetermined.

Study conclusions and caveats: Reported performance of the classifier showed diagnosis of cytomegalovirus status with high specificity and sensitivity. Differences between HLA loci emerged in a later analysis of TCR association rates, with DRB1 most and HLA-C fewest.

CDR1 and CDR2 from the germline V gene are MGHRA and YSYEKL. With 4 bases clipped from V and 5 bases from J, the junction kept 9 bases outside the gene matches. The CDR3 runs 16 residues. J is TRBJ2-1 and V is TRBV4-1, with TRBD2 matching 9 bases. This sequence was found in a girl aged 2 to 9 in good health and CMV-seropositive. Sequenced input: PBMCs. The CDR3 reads CASSLLGLARDNEQFF. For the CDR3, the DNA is TGCGCCAGCAGCCTTCTCGGACTAGCGAGGGACAATGAGCAGTTCTTC.